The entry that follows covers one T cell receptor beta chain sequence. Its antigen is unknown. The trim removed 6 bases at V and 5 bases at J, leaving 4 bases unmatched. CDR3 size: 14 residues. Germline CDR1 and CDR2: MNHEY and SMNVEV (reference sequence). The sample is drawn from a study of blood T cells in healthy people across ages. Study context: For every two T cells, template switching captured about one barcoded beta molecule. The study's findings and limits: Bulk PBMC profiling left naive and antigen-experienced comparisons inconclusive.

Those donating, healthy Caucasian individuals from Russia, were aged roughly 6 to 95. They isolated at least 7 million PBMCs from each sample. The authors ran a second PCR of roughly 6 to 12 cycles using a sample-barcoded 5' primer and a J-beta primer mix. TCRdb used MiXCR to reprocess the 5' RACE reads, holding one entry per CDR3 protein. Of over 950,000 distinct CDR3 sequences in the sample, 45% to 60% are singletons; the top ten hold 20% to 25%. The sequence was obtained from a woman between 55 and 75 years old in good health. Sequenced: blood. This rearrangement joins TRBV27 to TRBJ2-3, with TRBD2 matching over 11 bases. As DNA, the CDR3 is TGTGCCAGCAGCCGGACTAGCGGGTTAGATACGCAGTATTTT. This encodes CASSRTSGLDTQYF.